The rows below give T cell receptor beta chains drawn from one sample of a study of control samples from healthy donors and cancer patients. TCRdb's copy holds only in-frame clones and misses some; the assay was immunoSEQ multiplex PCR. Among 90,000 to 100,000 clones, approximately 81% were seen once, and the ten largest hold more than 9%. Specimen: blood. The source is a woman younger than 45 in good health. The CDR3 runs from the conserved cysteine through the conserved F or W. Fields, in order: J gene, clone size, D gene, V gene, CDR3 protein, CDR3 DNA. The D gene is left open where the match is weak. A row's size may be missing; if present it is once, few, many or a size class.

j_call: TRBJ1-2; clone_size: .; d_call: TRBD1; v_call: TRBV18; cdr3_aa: CASSPKGQGYGYTF; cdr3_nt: TGTGCCAGCTCACCTAAGGGACAGGGCTATGGCTACACCTTC
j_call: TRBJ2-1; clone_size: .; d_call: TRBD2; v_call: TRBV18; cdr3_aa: CASSPTSALGTSRANEQFF; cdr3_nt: TGTGCCAGCTCACCAACAAGTGCTTTGGGGACTAGCCGGGCCAATGAGCAGTTCTTC
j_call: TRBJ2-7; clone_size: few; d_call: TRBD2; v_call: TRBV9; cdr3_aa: CASSPPGTRSEQYF; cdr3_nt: TGTGCCAGCAGTCCTCCTGGGACTAGGAGTGAGCAGTACTTC
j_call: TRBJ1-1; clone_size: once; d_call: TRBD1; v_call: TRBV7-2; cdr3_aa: CASSQWTGRNTEAFF; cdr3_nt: TGTGCCAGCAGCCAGTGGACAGGTCGGAACACTGAAGCTTTCTTT
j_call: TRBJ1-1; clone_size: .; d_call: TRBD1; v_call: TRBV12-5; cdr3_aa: CASGLVMTGVSMNTEAFF; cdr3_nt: TGTGCTAGTGGTTTGGTGATGACAGGGGTAAGCATGAACACTGAAGCTTTCTTT
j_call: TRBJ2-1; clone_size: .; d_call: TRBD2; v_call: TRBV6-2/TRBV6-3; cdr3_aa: CASSSPAGLSYNEQFF; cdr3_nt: TGTGCCAGCAGTTCCCCAGCGGGGTTATCCTACAATGAGCAGTTCTTC
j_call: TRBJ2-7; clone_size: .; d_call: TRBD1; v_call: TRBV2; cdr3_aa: CASRKGQRAYEQYF; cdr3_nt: TGTGCCAGCAGGAAGGGACAGAGAGCCTACGAGCAGTACTTC
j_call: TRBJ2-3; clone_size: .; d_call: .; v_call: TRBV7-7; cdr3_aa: CASSLGGRTDTQYF; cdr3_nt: TGTGCCAGCAGCTTGGGGGGCCGCACAGATACGCAGTATTTT
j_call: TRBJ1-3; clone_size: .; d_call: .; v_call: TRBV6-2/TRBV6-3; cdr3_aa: CASSSLDSGSGNTIYF; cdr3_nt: TGTGCCAGCAGTTCCCTCGACTCCGGCTCTGGAAACACCATATATTTT
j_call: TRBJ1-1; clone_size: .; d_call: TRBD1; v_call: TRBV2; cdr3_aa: CASKRDRVNTEAFF; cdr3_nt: TGTGCCAGCAAGCGGGACAGGGTGAACACTGAAGCTTTCTTT
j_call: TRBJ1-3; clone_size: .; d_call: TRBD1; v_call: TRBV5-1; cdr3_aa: CASSLGGTAQFSGNTIYF; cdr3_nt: TGCGCCAGCAGCTTGGGGGGGACAGCGCAATTCTCTGGAAACACCATATATTTT
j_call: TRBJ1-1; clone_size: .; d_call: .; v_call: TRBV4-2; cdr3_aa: CASSQGRVGGLNTEAFF; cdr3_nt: TGTGCCAGCAGCCAAGGTAGGGTAGGGGGACTGAACACTGAAGCTTTCTTT
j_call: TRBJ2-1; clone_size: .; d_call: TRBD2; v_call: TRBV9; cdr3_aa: CASSVALQAGEYNEQFF; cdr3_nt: TGTGCCAGCAGCGTAGCTCTACAAGCGGGGGAATACAATGAGCAGTTCTTC
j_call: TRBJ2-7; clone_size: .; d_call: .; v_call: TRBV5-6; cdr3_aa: CASSLAAVPYEQYF; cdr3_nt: TGTGCCAGCAGCTTGGCCGCGGTACCTTACGAGCAGTACTTC
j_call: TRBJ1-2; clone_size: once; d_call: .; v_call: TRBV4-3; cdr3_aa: CASSQDGQKGGNYGYTF; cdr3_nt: TGCGCCAGCAGCCAAGACGGGCAGAAAGGGGGAAACTATGGCTACACCTTC
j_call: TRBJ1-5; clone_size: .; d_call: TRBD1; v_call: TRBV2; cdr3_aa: CASGDAPNTGGSSGNQPQHF; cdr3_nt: TGTGCCAGCGGTGATGCTCCCAATACAGGGGGCTCATCGGGCAATCAGCCCCAGCATTTT
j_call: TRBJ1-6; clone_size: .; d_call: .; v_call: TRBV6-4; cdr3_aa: CASSERGTSPLHF; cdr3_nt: TGTGCCAGCAGTGAGAGGGGTACTTCACCCCTCCACTTT